One and the same sample provided the 31 T cell receptor beta chains below, sequenced in a study of T cells after yellow fever vaccination. TCRdb re-called the 5' RACE reads with MiXCR, one entry per CDR3 protein. The profile shows 300,000 to 350,000 distinct CDR3 sequences, about 10% of them singletons. This material consisted of CD4+ T cells sorted from PBMCs, taken 45 days after the yellow fever booster vaccination. These receptor sequences come from a man between 18 and 35 years old who received the YFV17D yellow fever vaccine.

A single count supports this clonotype. The rearrangement uses TRBV28 and TRBJ2-7; D uncertain. V gave up 6 bases and J gave up 2 bases, with 17 bases separating them. Germline CDR1 and CDR2: MDHEN and SYDVKM. This CDR3 contains 15 residues. CDR3 residues: CASSPSSSGTYEQYV. CDR3 sequence (DNA): TGTGCCAGCAGCCCTTCCTCTAGTGGGACCTACGAGCAGTACGTC.

The gene calls are TRBV5-1 and TRBJ2-5, with 11 bases identical to TRBD2. Germline CDR1 SGHRS, CDR2 YFSETQ. The CDR3 has 15 residues. Trimming at V came to 4 bases and at J to 4 bases, leaving 6 bases not matched to a gene. CDR3: CASSIAGGPGETQYF. The DNA of the CDR3 is TGCGCCAGCAGCATAGCGGGGGGGCCGGGAGAGACCCAGTACTTC.

This clonotype appeared a few times. CDR3: CASSYSGGSSPQYF. CDR3 bases: TGTGCCAGCAGTTACTCGGGCGGGTCCTCCCCGCAGTATTTT. The V gene is TRBV6-5, the J gene TRBJ2-3; D may be TRBD2 (5 bases). CDR1 and CDR2 from the germline V gene are MNHEY and SVGAGI. V dropped 0 bases and J dropped 10 bases, with 14 bases sitting between them. The CDR3 contains 14 residues.

This clonotype turned up a few times. CDR3 sequence reads: CASSTRLDRGNQPQHF. For the CDR3, the DNA is TGCGCCAGCAGCACGCGATTGGACAGGGGGAATCAGCCCCAGCATTTT. The chain has TRBV4-1 and TRBJ1-5; 10 bases match TRBD1. Germline V gene sequence: CDR1 MGHRA, CDR2 YSYEKL. The junction had 8 bases not matched to a gene; V was cut back by 5 bases and J by 4 bases. The CDR3 spans 16 residues.

This sequence joins TRBV5-6 and TRBJ2-6; 7 nucleotides match TRBD2. J lost 2 bases, V lost 4 bases, and 6 bases had no gene match. Germline V gene sequence: CDR1 SGHDT, CDR2 YYEEEE. The length of the CDR3 is 16 residues. CDR3 coding DNA: TGTGCCAGCAGCCCGAACGGGGGGACTGGGGCCAACGTCCTGACTTTC. It specifies CASSPNGGTGANVLTF.

The CDR3 region is CASSSATGGVVGELFF. The CDR3 bases are TGTGCCAGCAGCTCAGCGACAGGGGGTGTTGTCGGGGAGCTGTTTTTT. The V call is TRBV7-2, the J call TRBJ2-2, with 9 bases fitting TRBD1. There are 16 residues in the CDR3. V shed 4 bases and J 7 bases; nucleotides not matched to a gene: 10. The V gene's germline CDR1 is SGHTA and CDR2 FQGNSA.

This clonotype was observed a few times. CDR3 DNA sequence: TGCAGTGCTAAAGATCGCGTGGGGACCCCTGAAGCTTTCTTT. It yields the protein CSAKDRVGTPEAFF. This chain joins TRBV20-1 and TRBJ1-1, with D maybe TRBD1 (5 bases). Germline lookup yields CDR1 DFQATT and CDR2 SNEGSKA (reference sequence). V lost 4 bases to trimming and J lost 6 bases, with 18 bases between them. The CDR3 sequence is 14 residues long.

Ten or more counts support this clonotype. The chain employs TRBV9 and TRBJ1-5; TRBD1 agrees at 10 bases. Germline lookup yields CDR1 SGDLS and CDR2 YYNGEE. V lost 4 bases, J lost 0 bases, and 4 bases stayed unmatched. The CDR3 spans 16 residues. The CDR3 sequence: CASSPGTGASNQPQHF. The CDR3 DNA reads as TGTGCCAGCAGCCCGGGGACAGGGGCTAGCAATCAGCCCCAGCATTTT.

This clonotype was counted a few times. The chain is built from TRBV4-3 and TRBJ2-3; D might be TRBD2 (5 bases). The CDR3 totals 15 residues. Germline-derived CDR1 and CDR2 are LGHNA and YSLEER. Deletions cut 7 bases from V and 3 bases from J, with 17 bases between. In DNA form, the CDR3 reads TGCGCCAGCACCAAAAGCTCCGGGGAAACAGATACGCAGTATTTT. This codes for CASTKSSGETDTQYF.

This clonotype has only a few counts. This chain uses TRBV6-1 with TRBJ2-2, with D unresolved. In germline, CDR1 is MNHNS, CDR2 SASEGT. V lost 10 bases to trimming and J lost 2 bases, with 11 bases between them. The CDR3 is made up of 13 amino acids. CDR3 protein: CANLDGNTGELFF. CDR3 nucleotides: TGTGCCAACCTGGACGGCAACACCGGGGAGCTGTTTTTT.

The chain couples TRBV30 to TRBJ1-4; a possible D gene is TRBD1 (5 bases). The CDR3 is 12 amino acids. Germline V CDR1 and CDR2: GTSNPN, SVGIG (reference sequence). The V end was cut by 5 bases, the J end by 7 bases, with 11 bases between. The CDR3 is CAWGGIGEKLFF. In nucleotides, the CDR3 is TGTGCCTGGGGGGGGATTGGTGAAAAACTGTTTTTT.

Only a few counts were recorded for this clonotype. The rearrangement uses TRBV6-5 and TRBJ1-1; 9 bases line up with TRBD1. The V and J ends lost 5 bases and 3 bases, in that order; junction bases with no gene match: 10. Germline loops: CDR1 MNHEY, CDR2 SVGAGI. CDR3 length equals 16 residues. CDR3 nucleotide sequence: TGTGCCAGCAGTCCCCTCGGGACAGGGAGTCACACTGAAGCTTTCTTT. Its protein is CASSPLGTGSHTEAFF.

This rearrangement joins TRBV24-1 to TRBJ2-1; D is undetermined. V lost 3 bases to trimming and J lost 8 bases, with 10 bases between them. The CDR3 totals 13 residues. Germline CDR1 and CDR2: KGHDR and SFDVKD. The CDR3 spells CATSDIPEDEQFF. The CDR3 DNA reads TGTGCCACCAGTGATATCCCGGAAGATGAGCAGTTCTTC.

The rearrangement joins TRBV6-5 to TRBJ1-1, with D unclear. The length of the CDR3 is 14 residues. Germline V gene lookup returns CDR1 MNHEY and CDR2 SVGAGI. Trimming left V 1 base short and J 1 base short, with 7 bases between. The CDR3 sequence is CASSYFAQNTEAFF. The CDR3 coding sequence is TGTGCCAGCAGTTACTTTGCCCAGAACACTGAAGCTTTCTTT.

V gene TRBV7-8 combines with J gene TRBJ1-1; D is possibly TRBD1 (6 bases). Trimming stripped 1 base from V and 8 bases from J, with 11 bases between. Germline V gene data show CDR1 as SGHVS and CDR2 as FQNEAQ. The CDR3 totals 13 residues. The CDR3 sequence: CASSLVGGLEAFF. The CDR3 DNA is TGTGCCAGCAGCTTAGTTGGGGGCTTGGAAGCTTTCTTT.

This clonotype has a handful of counts. CDR3 sequence reads: CASRRGGAVSTDTQYF. CDR3 nucleotides: TGTGCCAGCCGACGCGGCGGGGCGGTTTCCACAGATACGCAGTATTTT. This chain joins TRBV6-5 and TRBJ2-3, with D tentatively TRBD2 (6 bases). Germline V CDR1 and CDR2: MNHEY, SVGAGI. The CDR3 extends over 16 amino acids. The V gene lost 8 bases and the J gene lost 2 bases, with 20 bases spanning the gap.

This clonotype was counted between two and nine times. This chain links TRBV6-5 with TRBJ2-7, with 10 bases matching TRBD1. The CDR3 has 15 residues. Trimming removed 2 bases from V and 4 bases from J; junction bases left unmatched: 5. Germline values: CDR1 MNHEY, CDR2 SVGAGI. The CDR3 loop reads CASSYRGQGTYEQYF. Written as DNA, the CDR3 is TGTGCCAGCAGTTACAGGGGACAGGGGACGTACGAGCAGTACTTC.

CDR3 DNA: TGCAGTGCCCAAACAGGGGACTATTCACCCCTCCACTTT. This encodes CSAQTGDYSPLHF. The chain links TRBV20-1 to TRBJ1-6; 7 bases match TRBD1. The CDR3 has 13 amino acids. Per germline, CDR1 DFQATT and CDR2 SNEGSKA (reference sequence). The V gene end was trimmed by 6 bases and the J gene end by 8 bases; junction bases not matched to a gene: 7.

This clonotype was counted many times. The V gene is TRBV4-3, the J gene TRBJ2-6; the D gene could be TRBD1 or TRBD2 (5 bases each). V was cut by 0 bases and J by 2 bases, with 5 bases left in between. Germline V gene lookup returns CDR1 LGHNA and CDR2 YSLEER. This CDR3 comprises 15 residues. The CDR3 DNA reads TGCGCCAGCAGCCAAGAGGGGGCTGGGGCCAACGTCCTGACTTTC. It codes for CASSQEGAGANVLTF.

This chain uses TRBV19 with TRBJ2-2; TRBD1 matches 9 bases. Losses at the gene ends were 8 bases for V and 5 bases for J; bases not matched to a gene: 9. Germline loops: CDR1 LNHDA, CDR2 SQIVND (reference sequence). This CDR3 has 15 amino acids. DNA for the CDR3: TGTGCCAGTGTCGGGACAGGGCTTGGGACCGGGGAGCTGTTTTTT. Translation gives CASVGTGLGTGELFF.

In this sample, this clonotype turned up many times. V gene TRBV5-1 combines with J gene TRBJ1-4; D is possibly TRBD1 (5 bases). CDR1 is SGHRS and CDR2 is YFSETQ in the germline V gene. V lost 7 bases and J lost 8, with 15 bases in between. The CDR3 has 13 residues. The CDR3 is CASGGGLGEKLFF. In DNA form, the CDR3 reads TGCGCCAGCGGTGGGGGATTAGGAGAAAAACTGTTTTTT. Full variable domain (rest looked up from reference TRBV5-1 and TRBJ1-4): KAGVTQTPRYLIKTRGQQVTLSCSPISGHRSVSWYQQTPGQGLQFLFEYFSETQRNKGNFPGRFSGRQFSNSRSEMNVSTLELGDSALYLCASGGGLGEKLFFGSGTQLSVL.

This clonotype was counted between two and nine times. This chain connects TRBV5-1 to TRBJ2-3; 13 bases align to TRBD2. Germline values: CDR1 SGHRS, CDR2 YFSETQ. The CDR3 consists of 16 residues. Trimming took 7 bases from V and 2 from J; bases not matched to a gene: 7. The CDR3 DNA sequence: TGCGCCAGCCGTCCCGGGACTAGCGGGATCACAGATACGCAGTATTTT. It codes for CASRPGTSGITDTQYF.

This clonotype was seen more than once but under ten times. This sequence joins TRBV20-1 and TRBJ1-2; D may be TRBD1 (6 bases). The CDR3 runs to 13 residues. The V end lost 1 base, the J end lost 7 bases, and 13 bases lay between the germline ends. Germline V gene sequence: CDR1 DFQATT, CDR2 SNEGSKA (reference sequence). CDR3 sequence reads: CSARAPGGGGYTF. The DNA of the CDR3 is TGCAGTGCTAGAGCACCGGGGGGCGGTGGCTACACCTTC.

The rearrangement joins TRBV7-9 to TRBJ1-2; D is undetermined. V was trimmed by 1 base and J by 2 bases, leaving 11 bases between them. Germline loops: CDR1 SEHNR, CDR2 FQNEAQ (reference sequence). The CDR3 runs 15 residues. CDR3 region: CASSLGGGPNYGYTF. The CDR3 nucleotides read TGTGCCAGCAGCTTAGGTGGAGGGCCCAACTATGGCTACACCTTC.

V and J are TRBV7-3 and TRBJ2-2, with 9 bases that match TRBD1. From germline, CDR1 is SGHTA and CDR2 FQGTGA. The CDR3 totals 14 residues. Trimming cost V 6 bases and J 6 bases; bases outside gene matches: 5. The CDR3 bases are TGTGCCAGCAGACAGGGGGCTGGTGCCGGGGAGCTGTTTTTT. This encodes CASRQGAGAGELFF. The full variable domain, with the rest looked up from reference TRBV7-3 and TRBJ2-2, is GAGVSQTPSNKVTEKGKYVELRCDPISGHTALYWYRQSLGQGPEFLIYFQGTGAADDSGLPNDRFFAVRPEGSVSTLKIQRTERGDSAVYLCASRQGAGAGELFFGEGSRLTVL.

This chain uses TRBV7-2 with TRBJ1-2, with 10 bases aligning to TRBD1. V lost 4 bases, J lost 8 bases, and 10 bases stayed unmatched. Looked up from germline, CDR1 is SGHTA and CDR2 is FQGNSA. The CDR3 contains 15 residues. CDR3 bases: TGTGCCAGCAGCTCCCAGCCGGGACAGGGGCGGGGCTACACCTTC. It codes for CASSSQPGQGRGYTF. Looking up the rest from reference TRBV7-2 and TRBJ1-2 gives the full variable domain: GAGVSQSPSNKVTEKGKDVELRCDPISGHTALYWYRQSLGQGLEFLIYFQGNSAPDKSGLPSDRFSAERTGGSVSTLTIQRTQQEDSAVYLCASSSQPGQGRGYTFGSGTRLTVV.

The rearrangement uses TRBV29-1 and TRBJ1-5, with D perhaps matching TRBD1 (5 bases). The V end lost 4 bases, the J end lost 3 bases, and 10 bases lay between the germline ends. The CDR3 extends over 13 amino acids. The germline gives CDR1 SQVTM, CDR2 ANQGSEA. CDR3 sequence: CSVGAGFNQPQHF. The CDR3 DNA sequence: TGCAGCGTTGGGGCAGGGTTCAATCAGCCCCAGCATTTT.

This clonotype was counted between two and nine times. This sequence joins TRBV12-3 or TRBV12-4 and TRBJ1-5; 7 bases are a match to TRBD1. V dropped 6 bases and J dropped 2; count of bases not matched to a gene: 7. The CDR3 extends over 15 amino acids. DNA for the CDR3: TGTGCCAGCAGGGGGACCGGGACAGGCAATCAGCCCCAGCATTTT. It encodes CASRGTGTGNQPQHF.

The chain carries TRBV5-1 and TRBJ2-1; tentatively, D is TRBD1 (6 bases). The germline CDR1 and CDR2 sequences are SGHRS and YFSETQ. The CDR3 spans 15 residues. The ends were cut back, 4 bases at V and 0 bases at J, with 11 bases in the middle. The CDR3 DNA sequence: TGCGCCAGCAGCCCTCAGGGGCACTCCTACAATGAGCAGTTCTTC. Encoded protein: CASSPQGHSYNEQFF.

The V gene is TRBV5-1, the J gene TRBJ2-2; 10 nucleotides match TRBD2. Germline lookup yields CDR1 SGHRS and CDR2 YFSETQ. CDR3 length: 16 residues. Trimming removed 2 bases from V and 4 bases from J; junction bases left unmatched: 5. The CDR3 region is CASSFRTSGSTGELFF. The CDR3 DNA sequence: TGCGCCAGCAGCTTCCGGACTAGCGGTAGCACCGGGGAGCTGTTTTTT.

The table lists this clonotype with a few counts. The J gene is TRBJ1-6, the V gene TRBV12-3 or TRBV12-4; no clear D. CDR3 length equals 14 residues. With 3 bases removed from V and 6 bases from J, the gap between germline ends came to 9 bases. CDR3 loop: CASSFYGLNSPLHF. CDR3 nucleotides: TGTGCCAGCAGTTTCTACGGACTTAATTCACCCCTCCACTTT.